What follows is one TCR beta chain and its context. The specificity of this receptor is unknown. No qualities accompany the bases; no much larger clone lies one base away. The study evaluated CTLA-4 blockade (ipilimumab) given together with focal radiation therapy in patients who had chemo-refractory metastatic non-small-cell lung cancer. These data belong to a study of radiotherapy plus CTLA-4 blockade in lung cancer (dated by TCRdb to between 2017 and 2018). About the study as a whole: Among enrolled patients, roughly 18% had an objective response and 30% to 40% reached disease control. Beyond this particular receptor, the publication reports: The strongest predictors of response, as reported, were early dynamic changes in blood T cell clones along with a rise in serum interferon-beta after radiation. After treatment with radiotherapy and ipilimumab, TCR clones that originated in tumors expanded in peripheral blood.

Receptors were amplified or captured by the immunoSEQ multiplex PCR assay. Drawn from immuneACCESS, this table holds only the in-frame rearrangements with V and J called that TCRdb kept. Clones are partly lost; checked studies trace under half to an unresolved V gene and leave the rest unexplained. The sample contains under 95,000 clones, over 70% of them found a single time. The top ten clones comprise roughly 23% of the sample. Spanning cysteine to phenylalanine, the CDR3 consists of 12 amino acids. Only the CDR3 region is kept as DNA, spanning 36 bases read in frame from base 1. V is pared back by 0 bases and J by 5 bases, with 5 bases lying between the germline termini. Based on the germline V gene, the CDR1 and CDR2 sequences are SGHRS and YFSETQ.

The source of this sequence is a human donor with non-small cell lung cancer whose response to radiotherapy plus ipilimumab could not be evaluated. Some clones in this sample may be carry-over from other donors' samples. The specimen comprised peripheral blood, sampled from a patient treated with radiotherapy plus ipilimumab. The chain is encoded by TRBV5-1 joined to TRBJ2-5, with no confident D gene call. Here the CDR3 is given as CASSLVEETQYF. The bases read TGCGCCAGCAGCTTGGTGGAGGAGACCCAGTACTTC.